These 17 T cell receptor beta chains originate from one sample sequenced in a study of cytomegalovirus exposure and HLA in healthy donors. Primers for the PCR totalled 60 Vbeta and 13 Jbeta. Clones were sequenced by immunoSEQ multiplex PCR, and TCRdb holds only the in-frame ones, with some missing. This table has around 120,000 clones, 65% to 80% appearing once. The sample was PBMCs. These receptors originate from a woman aged 40 to 55 in good health and CMV-seronegative.

This sequence joins TRBV6-5 and TRBJ1-2, with D unresolved. The V gene lost 7 bases and the J gene lost 6 bases, with 12 bases spanning the gap. The CDR3 consists of 12 residues. Germline CDR1 reads MNHEY; CDR2 reads SVGAGI. The CDR3 is CASMGSEDGYTF. In DNA form, the CDR3 reads TGTGCCAGCATGGGCTCAGAAGATGGCTACACCTTC.

This chain links TRBV7-9 with TRBJ2-1; TRBD1 matches at 7 bases. Germline V gene lookup returns CDR1 SEHNR and CDR2 FQNEAQ (reference sequence). The V and J ends lost 5 bases and 6 bases, in that order; junction bases with no gene match: 4. The CDR3 is 13 amino acids. CDR3 sequence (DNA): TGTGCCAGCAGCCGACAGGGCCGCAATGAGCAGTTCTTC. Amino acid sequence: CASSRQGRNEQFF.

Comment on this clone: The limits of the CDR3 on the DNA are not certain, so only TCRdb's listed CDR3 is given. This chain connects TRBV21-1 to TRBJ2-3; TRBD1, the table's D call, lacks a check against the DNA. TRBV21-1 is a pseudogene. The CDR3 adds up to 16 amino acids, both ends counted. The CDR3 loop reads CASSKRWGRGTDTRYF.

The chain recombines TRBV5-1 with TRBJ1-5; D is ambiguous. This CDR3 region has 14 residues. Between the trimmed V and J ends, which lost 4 bases and 4 bases, there was a span of 12 bases. CDR1 and CDR2 (germline): SGHRS, YFSETQ. This CDR3 is CASSEGGFNQPQHF. DNA for the CDR3: TGCGCCAGCAGCGAGGGTGGTTTTAATCAGCCCCAGCATTTT.

The rearrangement uses TRBV28 and TRBJ2-1, with 9 nucleotides matching TRBD2. The germline V gene encodes CDR1 MDHEN and CDR2 SYDVKM. The CDR3 spans 16 residues. With V trimmed by 6 bases and J by 8 bases, 14 bases remained unmatched. CDR3 nucleotide sequence: TGTGCCAGCAGGCCCTTAGGAGCGGGAGGCGTCGATGAGCAGTTCTTC. Translating gives CASRPLGAGGVDEQFF.

DNA for the CDR3: TGTGCCAGCAGTAGGACACAGAACACTGAAGCTTTCTTT. Protein sequence: CASSRTQNTEAFF. The chain uses TRBV6-4 and TRBJ1-1, with a weak D call TRBD1 (5 bases). Germline V gene lookup returns CDR1 MRHNA and CDR2 SNTAGT. V shed 5 bases and J shed 1 base, with 8 bases lying between them. The CDR3 covers 13 residues.

The V and J genes are TRBV2 and TRBJ1-1; D not certain. CDR1 SNHLY and CDR2 FYNNEI come from the germline V gene. V was shortened by 6 bases and J by 7 bases, with 6 bases between the two germline ends. There are 10 residues in the CDR3. CDR3 residues: CASSLNEAFF. The CDR3 DNA reads as TGTGCCAGCAGCTTAAATGAAGCTTTCTTT.

The J gene is TRBJ2-1, the V gene TRBV27; no clear D gene. The CDR3 sequence is 12 residues long. Between the trimmed V and J ends, which lost 4 bases and 5 bases, there was a span of 6 bases. Germline CDR1 is MNHEY and CDR2 is SMNVEV (reference sequence). The CDR3 nucleotides are TGTGCCAGCAGTTCCTTCCACAATGAGCAGTTCTTC. Its translation is CASSSFHNEQFF.

The chain couples TRBV30 to TRBJ1-4; 10 bases match TRBD1. V lost 0 bases to trimming and J lost 5 bases; unmatched junction nucleotides: 6. Germline assignment: CDR1 GTSNPN and CDR2 SVGIG (reference sequence). The CDR3 covers 16 residues. CDR3 bases: TGTGCCTGGAGTGTACTAGGGACAGGGGTGAATGAAAAACTGTTTTTT. It is translated as CAWSVLGTGVNEKLFF.

The gene calls are TRBV30 and TRBJ2-1, with D unclear. V gave up 0 bases and J gave up 3 bases, with 6 bases separating them. Germline assignment: CDR1 GTSNPN and CDR2 SVGIG (reference sequence). This CDR3 has 13 residues. The CDR3 DNA follows: TGTGCCTGGAGTGTACCGGGCTACAATGAGCAGTTCTTC. Its translation: CAWSVPGYNEQFF.

DNA of the CDR3: TGCGCCAGCAGCTCCGGACAGGGGATTTCTGAAGCTTTCTTT. Protein: CASSSGQGISEAFF. V and J are TRBV5-1 and TRBJ1-1, with 9 bases identical to TRBD1. Germline assignment: CDR1 SGHRS and CDR2 YFSETQ. Trimming cost V 3 bases and J 6 bases; bases outside gene matches: 6. CDR3 size: 14 residues.

This clone was counted a single time. V and J are TRBV10-3 and TRBJ1-3; D perhaps matches TRBD1 (5 bases). The germline V gene encodes CDR1 ENHRY and CDR2 SYGVKD. The CDR3 runs to 14 residues. Trimming pared 7 bases from V and 0 bases from J, leaving 10 bases between. CDR3 DNA sequence: TGTGCCATCAACCAGGGCAACTCTGGAAACACCATATATTTT. Residues: CAINQGNSGNTIYF.

This chain links TRBV27 with TRBJ1-5, with D possibly being TRBD1 (5 bases). Per germline, CDR1 MNHEY and CDR2 SMNVEV (reference sequence). The V end lost 4 bases, the J end lost 6 bases, and 10 bases lay between the germline ends. The CDR3 has 13 residues. This CDR3 reads CASSSRRGQPQHF. The DNA for the CDR3 is TGTGCCAGCAGTTCGCGGAGGGGTCAGCCCCAGCATTTT.

The chain recombines TRBV5-1 with TRBJ1-1; possibly TRBD1 for D (6 bases). Germline assignment: CDR1 SGHRS and CDR2 YFSETQ. The V and J ends lost 2 bases and 4 bases respectively, with 9 bases between them. The CDR3 sequence is 13 residues long. CDR3 protein: CASSLTGFTEAFF. The CDR3 DNA follows: TGCGCCAGCAGCTTAACAGGGTTCACTGAAGCTTTCTTT. The entire variable domain, with the rest obtained from reference TRBV5-1 and TRBJ1-1, is as follows: KAGVTQTPRYLIKTRGQQVTLSCSPISGHRSVSWYQQTPGQGLQFLFEYFSETQRNKGNFPGRFSGRQFSNSRSEMNVSTLELGDSALYLCASSLTGFTEAFFGQGTRLTVV.

The rearrangement joins TRBV9 to TRBJ2-1; D is perhaps TRBD2 (6 bases). This CDR3 has 15 amino acids. Germline V gives CDR1 SGDLS, CDR2 YYNGEE. V lost 3 bases and J 4 bases, leaving 14 bases between the germline ends. CDR3 in DNA: TGTGCCAGCAGCGCCACTGATGGACTATACAATGAGCAGTTCTTC. It is translated as CASSATDGLYNEQFF.

The genes are TRBV7-2 and TRBJ2-3; TRBD2 matches 11 bases. The length of the CDR3 is 16 residues. Germline trimming cut 4 bases from V and 2 bases from J; bases unmatched to any gene: 5. The V gene's germline CDR1 is SGHTA and CDR2 FQGNSA. CDR3 DNA sequence: TGTGCCAGCAGCTGGGGACTAGCGGACCCCACAGATACGCAGTATTTT. Translated: CASSWGLADPTDTQYF.

This clone has a single count. The chain links TRBV6-5 to TRBJ2-1; D not resolved. The CDR3 is 15 residues long. Trimming took off 0 bases at V and 4 bases at J, with 10 bases between the two ends. Germline values: CDR1 MNHEY, CDR2 SVGAGI. CDR3 nucleotide sequence: TGTGCCAGCAGTTACTCGTTAACCCGGTACAATGAGCAGTTCTTC. Its translation: CASSYSLTRYNEQFF.